The source of this TCR beta chain is a study of OX40 agonist ivuxolimab in advanced cancers. Across the whole study: Patients received the agonistic anti-OX40 (CD134) antibody ivuxolimab. Partial responses were achieved by three patients, one with hepatocellular carcinoma and two with cutaneous melanoma.

Patients were ruled out by autoimmune disease history or systemic immunosuppression. Sequenced by immunoSEQ multiplex PCR; TCRdb stores in-frame clones only, minus some. The sample consists of approximately 45,000 clones, roughly 82% of them appearing once. The germline V gene has CDR1 MNHNY and CDR2 SVGAGI (reference sequence). The CDR3 spans 12 residues. With 11 bases removed from V and 4 bases from J, the gap between germline ends came to 14 bases. The sample in question was CD4+ or CD8+ T cells sorted from blood, obtained in a trial of the OX40 agonist ivuxolimab. The chain carries TRBV6-6 and TRBJ1-2, with a tentative D call TRBD1 (5 bases). This clonotype was sampled from an adult with an advanced solid tumor such as melanoma, head and neck, liver or kidney cancer. The CDR3 is CAGSQESYGYTF. The CDR3 DNA sequence: TGTGCCGGTTCACAGGAATCCTATGGCTACACCTTC.